What follows are 20 T cell receptor beta chains derived from one specimen sequenced in a study of read filtering for tumor transcriptome and immune sequencing. From 400 to 450 ng of RNA, a library with molecular barcoded alpha/delta and beta/gamma adaptors was made. TCRdb re-called the reads with MiXCR, one entry per CDR3 protein. The data contain over 50,000 distinct CDR3 sequences, about a fifth of them singletons. The sample taken for sequencing was a population of CD138-negative cells sorted from bone marrow. These receptors originate from a donor older than 35 with multiple myeloma.

This clonotype was detected ten times or more. The chain links TRBV15 to TRBJ2-3; D unresolved. CDR3 length: 16 amino acids. Trimming took off 3 bases at V and 3 bases at J, with 16 bases between the two ends. From germline, CDR1 is LNHNV and CDR2 YYDKDF (reference sequence). The CDR3 loop reads CATSSGAVTSTDTQYF. The CDR3 DNA follows: TGTGCCACCAGCAGTGGAGCTGTTACCTCAACAGATACGCAGTATTTT.

This clonotype has a handful of counts. The V gene is TRBV19, the J gene TRBJ2-2; maybe TRBD2 (6 bases). This CDR3 has 16 amino acids. CDR1 is LNHDA and CDR2 is SQIVND in the germline V gene (reference sequence). V was pared by 6 bases and J by 0 bases, with 14 bases between. The CDR3 sequence is CASSYSGTSNTGELFF. The CDR3, as DNA: TGTGCCAGTAGCTATAGCGGAACCTCGAACACCGGGGAGCTGTTTTTT.

In this sample, this clonotype turned up many times. V usage is TRBV12-3 or TRBV12-4 and J usage is TRBJ2-1; D might be TRBD2 (6 bases). This CDR3 comprises 13 residues. Trimming pared 10 bases from V and 3 bases from J, leaving 13 bases between. CDR3 DNA sequence: TGTGCCATCGGGAGTATTAGCTACAATGAGCAGTTCTTC. Translated, it gives CAIGSISYNEQFF.

This clonotype was found a few times. The chain carries TRBV3-1 and TRBJ2-3; 12 bases fit TRBD2. Losses at the gene ends were 6 bases for V and 5 bases for J; bases not matched to a gene: 12. The CDR3 is 17 amino acids. Germline CDR1 is LGHDT and CDR2 is YNNKEL (reference sequence). The CDR3 spells CASRAGASGRVGDTQYF. The CDR3 region has the DNA TGTGCCAGCAGAGCAGGTGCTAGCGGGAGGGTTGGAGATACGCAGTATTTT.

By share, this clonotype ranks as medium-sized (0.01 to 0.1%). The rearrangement uses TRBV28 and TRBJ2-3; maybe TRBD2 (6 bases). The V gene lost 8 bases and the J gene lost 2 bases, with 14 bases spanning the gap. Germline V gene lookup returns CDR1 MDHEN and CDR2 SYDVKM. This CDR3 is built from 14 residues. For the CDR3, the DNA is TGTGCCAGCCGGGACGGGGGAGACACAGATACGCAGTATTTT. The encoded protein is CASRDGGDTDTQYF.

This clonotype was detected only a few times. The J gene is TRBJ1-4, the V gene TRBV5-4; no clear D. V was cut by 0 bases and J by 5 bases, with 11 bases left in between. CDR1 is SGHNT and CDR2 is YYREEE in the germline V gene (reference sequence). This CDR3 comprises 15 residues. The CDR3 DNA is TGTGCCAGCAGCTTGGCCGTAGAGGGAAATGAAAAACTGTTTTTT. Translation: CASSLAVEGNEKLFF.

This clonotype was detected ten times or more. V is TRBV6-4 and J is TRBJ2-1, with TRBD2 matching over 10 bases. V shed 2 bases and J 8 bases; nucleotides not matched to a gene: 6. This CDR3 is 15 amino acids long. The germline V gene has CDR1 MRHNA and CDR2 SNTAGT. CDR3 sequence: CASSDRSGGAYEQFF. The CDR3 DNA reads as TGTGCCAGCAGTGACAGAAGCGGGGGGGCCTATGAGCAGTTCTTC.

About this clonotype: A much larger clone sits a single nucleotide away, making a read error possible. This likely comes from a read error, as the CDR3 has no conserved phenylalanine or tryptophan at its end. The V and J genes are TRBV7-9 and TRBJ2-5, with D possibly matching TRBD1 (6 bases). CDR3 size: 11 residues. The ends were cut back, 10 bases at V and 1 base at J, with 7 bases in the middle. Germline V gene sequence: CDR1 SEHNR, CDR2 FQNEAQ (reference sequence). For the CDR3, the DNA is TGTGCCACAGGGGTCCAAGAGACCCAGTACATC. Its protein product is CATGVQETQYI.

This clonotype was found a few times. The chain recombines TRBV6-1 with TRBJ1-5, with unresolved D. This CDR3 is 12 amino acids long. CDR1 MNHNS and CDR2 SASEGT come from the germline V gene. Trimming removed 8 bases at V and 10 bases at J, with 15 bases between. CDR3 sequence: CASGERPQPQHF. DNA for the CDR3: TGTGCCAGCGGGGAACGGCCTCAACCCCAGCATTTT.

This clonotype has at least ten counts. This chain uses TRBV19 with TRBJ2-3; possibly TRBD2 for D (5 bases). V lost 4 bases, J lost 3 bases, and 14 bases lay in between. CDR1 LNHDA and CDR2 SQIVND come from the germline V gene (reference sequence). The CDR3 runs to 15 residues. DNA for the CDR3: TGTGCCAGTAGTACCCTTTCAGGCGGGACAGATACGCAGTATTTT. Translated, it gives CASSTLSGGTDTQYF.

This clonotype was counted a few times. CDR3 loop: CAISGLSGSQYEQYF. CDR3 nucleotide sequence: TGTGCCATCTCAGGGCTTAGCGGGAGCCAGTACGAGCAGTACTTC. The chain combines TRBV2 with TRBJ2-7, with 9 bases lining up with TRBD2. The CDR3 runs to 15 residues. The ends lost 10 bases at V and 4 bases at J; junction bases unmatched: 14. The germline V gene encodes CDR1 SNHLY and CDR2 FYNNEI.

This clonotype was counted many times. This chain uses TRBV20-1 with TRBJ1-5, with 8 bases aligning to TRBD1. The CDR3 consists of 13 residues. V was clipped by 4 bases and J by 7 bases; unmatched bases: 6. Germline-derived CDR1 and CDR2 are DFQATT and SNEGSKA (reference sequence). The chain's CDR3 is CSATRGPGQPQHF. The CDR3 DNA follows: TGCAGTGCTACCAGGGGGCCGGGGCAGCCCCAGCATTTT.

This clonotype has ten or more counts. This chain connects TRBV6-5 to TRBJ2-3, with 10 bases fitting TRBD2. Germline V gene lookup returns CDR1 MNHEY and CDR2 SVGAGI. J lost 4 bases, V lost 5 bases, and 6 bases had no gene match. The CDR3 runs to 15 residues. DNA of the CDR3: TGTGCCAGCAGTGGCACTAGCGGGACAGCAGATACGCAGTATTTT. Its translation: CASSGTSGTADTQYF.

A few counts support this clonotype. The chain carries TRBV10-1 and TRBJ2-7, with D perhaps TRBD1 (5 bases). V lost 0 bases and J 3 bases, leaving 9 bases between the germline ends. Germline V lookup: CDR1 WNHNN, CDR2 SYGVQD (reference sequence). The CDR3 extends over 14 amino acids. CDR3 sequence (DNA): TGCGCCAGCAGTGAGTCGGGGCAGAGCTACGAGCAGTACTTC. Its translation: CASSESGQSYEQYF.

This clonotype was counted many times. This chain links TRBV12-3 or TRBV12-4 with TRBJ1-5, with 8 bases matching TRBD1. J gave up 1 base and V 6 bases, and 5 bases lay outside the gene matches. CDR3 size: 15 residues. CDR3 sequence reads: CASRGQDNSNQPQHF. The CDR3 DNA is TGTGCCAGCAGGGGACAGGATAACAGCAATCAGCCCCAGCATTTT.

With respect to this clonotype: This likely stems from a read error, as it lies one base from a far larger clone. V gene TRBV11-2 combines with J gene TRBJ2-1; 7 bases are shared with TRBD2. CDR1 is SGHAT, CDR2 FQNNGV, per germline. The length of the CDR3 is 12 residues. DNA of the CDR3: TGTGCCAGCAACTTAAGCGGGGTTAAGCAGTTCTTC. This translates into CASNLSGVKQFF.

In its sample, this clonotype was seen many times. The chain has TRBV5-1 and TRBJ2-1; TRBD2 might be the D (6 bases). Germline loops: CDR1 SGHRS, CDR2 YFSETQ. V lost 1 base, J lost 2 bases, and 13 bases lay in between. This CDR3 has 16 residues. DNA of the CDR3: TGCGCCAGCAGCTTGAGCTCTGGCGGGACCTACAATGAGCAGTTCTTC. Its translation: CASSLSSGGTYNEQFF.

This clonotype was counted at least ten times. V and J are TRBV10-3 and TRBJ2-4; D gene uncertain. The CDR3 is 13 amino acids. Trimming shortened V by 5 bases and J by 4 bases, and 9 bases separated the two germline ends. The germline gives CDR1 ENHRY, CDR2 SYGVKD. The CDR3 reads CAISRSLKNIQYF. The CDR3 nucleotides read TGTGCCATCAGTAGGAGTCTGAAAAACATTCAGTACTTC.

This clonotype came up many times. The V and J genes are TRBV28 and TRBJ2-7, with a tentative D call TRBD2 (6 bases). Germline CDR1 reads MDHEN; CDR2 reads SYDVKM. The CDR3 loop spans 13 amino acids. V lost 10 bases, J lost 7 bases, and 20 bases lay in between. CDR3 in DNA: TGTGCCATCCCTACCGGGACCCGGGAGGAGCAGTACTTC. Amino acids: CAIPTGTREEQYF.

This clonotype was seen ten or more times. The chain joins TRBV14 to TRBJ2-3, with a tentative D call TRBD1 (6 bases). V was trimmed by 4 bases and J by 0 bases, leaving 8 bases between them. Germline CDR1 is SGHDN and CDR2 is FVKESK. This CDR3 is 14 amino acids long. In DNA form, the CDR3 reads TGTGCCAGCAGCCCGACAGGAAGCACAGATACGCAGTATTTT. Translating it yields CASSPTGSTDTQYF.